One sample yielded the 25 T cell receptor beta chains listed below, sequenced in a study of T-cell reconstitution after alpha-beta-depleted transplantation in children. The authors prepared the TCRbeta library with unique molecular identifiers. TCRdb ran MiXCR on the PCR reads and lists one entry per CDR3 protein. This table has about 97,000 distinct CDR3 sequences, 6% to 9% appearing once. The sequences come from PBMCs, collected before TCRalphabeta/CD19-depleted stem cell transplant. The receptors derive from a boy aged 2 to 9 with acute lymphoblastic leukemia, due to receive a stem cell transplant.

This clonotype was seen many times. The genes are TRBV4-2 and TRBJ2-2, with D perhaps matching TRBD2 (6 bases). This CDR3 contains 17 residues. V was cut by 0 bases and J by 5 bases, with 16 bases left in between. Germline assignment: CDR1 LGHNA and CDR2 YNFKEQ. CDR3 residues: CASSQDPGGGETGELFF. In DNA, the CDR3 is TGTGCCAGCAGCCAAGATCCCGGGGGTGGGGAGACCGGGGAGCTGTTTTTT.

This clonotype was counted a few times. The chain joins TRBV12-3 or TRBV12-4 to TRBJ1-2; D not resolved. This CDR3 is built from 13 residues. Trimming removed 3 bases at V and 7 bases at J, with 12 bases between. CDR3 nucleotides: TGTGCCAGCAGTTTGACCCGGCGAGGTGGCTACACCTTC. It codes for CASSLTRRGGYTF.

The CDR3 sequence: CSAPDLTDTQYF. CDR3 nucleotides: TGCAGTGCCCCGGACCTCACAGATACGCAGTATTTT. This chain links TRBV20-1 with TRBJ2-3; D is undetermined. The CDR3 is 12 amino acids. V gave up 6 bases and J gave up 2 bases, with 9 bases separating them. Germline V gene data show CDR1 as DFQATT and CDR2 as SNEGSKA (reference sequence).

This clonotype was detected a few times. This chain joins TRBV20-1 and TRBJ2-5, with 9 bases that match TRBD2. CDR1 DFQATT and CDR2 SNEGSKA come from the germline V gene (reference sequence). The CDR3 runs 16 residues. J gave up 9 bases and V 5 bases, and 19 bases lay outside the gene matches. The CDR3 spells CSASPGAGGSLGAQYF. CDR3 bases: TGCAGTGCTTCCCCGGGAGCGGGGGGTTCCCTCGGGGCCCAGTACTTC.

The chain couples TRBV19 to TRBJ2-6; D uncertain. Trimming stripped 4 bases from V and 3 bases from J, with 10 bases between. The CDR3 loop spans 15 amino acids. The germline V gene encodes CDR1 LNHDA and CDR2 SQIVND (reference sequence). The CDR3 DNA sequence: TGTGCCAGTAGTACCCCCATCGATGGGGCCAACGTCCTGACTTTC. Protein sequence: CASSTPIDGANVLTF.

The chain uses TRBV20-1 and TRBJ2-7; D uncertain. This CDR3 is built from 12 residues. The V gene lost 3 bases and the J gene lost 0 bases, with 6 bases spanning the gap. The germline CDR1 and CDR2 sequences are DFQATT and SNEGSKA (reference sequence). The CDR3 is CSASWDSYEQYF. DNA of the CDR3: TGCAGTGCTAGCTGGGACTCCTACGAGCAGTACTTC.

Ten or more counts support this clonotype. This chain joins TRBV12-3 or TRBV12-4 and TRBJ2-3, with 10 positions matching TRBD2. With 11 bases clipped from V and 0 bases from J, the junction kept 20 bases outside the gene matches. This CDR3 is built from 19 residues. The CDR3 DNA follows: TGTGCCTTCAGTTTGGAGGGAAGCGGGGGGGTCGCTAGCACAGATACGCAGTATTTT. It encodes CAFSLEGSGGVASTDTQYF.

CDR3: CSARVGGSYNSPLHF. The CDR3 region has the DNA TGCAGTGCTAGAGTGGGGGGGTCCTATAATTCACCCCTCCACTTT. The chain combines TRBV20-1 with TRBJ1-6, with D perhaps matching TRBD1 (5 bases). The length of the CDR3 is 15 residues. Looked up from germline, CDR1 is DFQATT and CDR2 is SNEGSKA (reference sequence). V lost 1 base and J 1 base, leaving 8 bases between the germline ends.

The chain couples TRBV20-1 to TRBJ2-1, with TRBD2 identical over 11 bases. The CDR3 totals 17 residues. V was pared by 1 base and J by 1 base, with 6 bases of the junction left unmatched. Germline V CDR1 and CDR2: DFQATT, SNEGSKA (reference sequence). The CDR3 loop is CSARVGLAAQSYNEQFF. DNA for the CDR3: TGCAGTGCTAGAGTGGGACTAGCGGCGCAATCCTACAATGAGCAGTTCTTC.

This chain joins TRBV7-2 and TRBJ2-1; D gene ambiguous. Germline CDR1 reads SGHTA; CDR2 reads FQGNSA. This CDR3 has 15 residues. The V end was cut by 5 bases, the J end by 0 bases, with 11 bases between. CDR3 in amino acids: CASSRALVSYNEQFF. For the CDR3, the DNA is TGTGCCAGCAGCCGGGCCCTCGTCTCCTACAATGAGCAGTTCTTC. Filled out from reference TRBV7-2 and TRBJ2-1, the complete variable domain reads GAGVSQSPSNKVTEKGKDVELRCDPISGHTALYWYRQSLGQGLEFLIYFQGNSAPDKSGLPSDRFSAERTGGSVSTLTIQRTQQEDSAVYLCASSRALVSYNEQFFGPGTRLTVL.

The CDR3 DNA sequence: TGTGCCAGCAGTTCCCCAATTCGACCGGGACTCCTAGGGGGTACAGATACGCAGTATTTT. Protein product: CASSSPIRPGLLGGTDTQYF. The chain employs TRBV27 and TRBJ2-3; D possibly matches TRBD1 or TRBD2 (6 bases each). The V gene lost 4 bases and the J gene lost 3 bases, with 29 bases spanning the gap. Germline V gene data show CDR1 as MNHEY and CDR2 as SMNVEV (reference sequence). This CDR3 comprises 20 residues.

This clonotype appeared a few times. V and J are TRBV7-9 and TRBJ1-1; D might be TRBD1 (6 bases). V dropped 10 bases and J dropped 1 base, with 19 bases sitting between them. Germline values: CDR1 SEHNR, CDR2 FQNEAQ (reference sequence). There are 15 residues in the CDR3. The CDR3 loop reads CAIPGSGTPNTEAFF. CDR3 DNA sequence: TGTGCCATCCCAGGAAGCGGGACACCGAACACTGAAGCTTTCTTT.

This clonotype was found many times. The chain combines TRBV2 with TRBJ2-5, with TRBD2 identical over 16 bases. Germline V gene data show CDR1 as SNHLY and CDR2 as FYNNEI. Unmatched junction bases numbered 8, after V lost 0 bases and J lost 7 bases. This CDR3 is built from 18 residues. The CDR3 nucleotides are TGTGCCAGCAGTGAAGCCTATGGGACTAGCGGGGGGGCAAGGACCCAGTACTTC. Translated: CASSEAYGTSGGARTQYF.

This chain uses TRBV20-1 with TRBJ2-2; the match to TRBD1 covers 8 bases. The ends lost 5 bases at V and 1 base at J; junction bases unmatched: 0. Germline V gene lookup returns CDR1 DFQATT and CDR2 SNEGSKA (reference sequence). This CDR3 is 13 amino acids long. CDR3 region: CSAGTGNTGELFF. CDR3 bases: TGCAGTGCTGGGACAGGGAACACCGGGGAGCTGTTTTTT.

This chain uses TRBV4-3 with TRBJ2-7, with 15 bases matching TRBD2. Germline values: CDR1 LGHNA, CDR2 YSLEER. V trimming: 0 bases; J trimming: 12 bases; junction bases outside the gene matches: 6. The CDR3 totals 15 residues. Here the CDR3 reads CASSQDWGTSGRLYF. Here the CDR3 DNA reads TGCGCCAGCAGCCAAGATTGGGGGACTAGCGGGAGGTTGTACTTC.

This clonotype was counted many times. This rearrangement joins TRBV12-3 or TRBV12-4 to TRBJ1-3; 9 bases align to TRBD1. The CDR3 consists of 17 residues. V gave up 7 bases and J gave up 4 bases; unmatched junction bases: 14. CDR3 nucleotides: TGTGCCAGCATCGTCCCGGGACAGGGAGTGACCGGAAACACCATATATTTT. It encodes CASIVPGQGVTGNTIYF.

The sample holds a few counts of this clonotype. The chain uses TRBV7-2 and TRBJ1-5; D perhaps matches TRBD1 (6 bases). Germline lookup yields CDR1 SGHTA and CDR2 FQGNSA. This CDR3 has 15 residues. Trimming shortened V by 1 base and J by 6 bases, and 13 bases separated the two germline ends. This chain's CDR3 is CASSLGAGESQPQHF. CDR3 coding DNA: TGTGCCAGCAGCTTAGGGGCAGGGGAGAGTCAGCCCCAGCATTTT.

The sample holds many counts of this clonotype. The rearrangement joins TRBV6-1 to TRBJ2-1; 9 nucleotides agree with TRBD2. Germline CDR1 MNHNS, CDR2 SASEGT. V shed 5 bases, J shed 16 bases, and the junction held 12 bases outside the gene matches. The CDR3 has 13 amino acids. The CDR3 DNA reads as TGTGCCAGCAGTCCCGGACGAGCGGGGGGCCAATTCTTC. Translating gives CASSPGRAGGQFF.

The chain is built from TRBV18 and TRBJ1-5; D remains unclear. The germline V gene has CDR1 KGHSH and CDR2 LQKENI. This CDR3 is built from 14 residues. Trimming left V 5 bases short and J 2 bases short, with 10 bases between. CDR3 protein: CASSRVAGNQPQHF. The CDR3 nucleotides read TGTGCCAGCTCAAGAGTGGCCGGCAATCAGCCCCAGCATTTT.

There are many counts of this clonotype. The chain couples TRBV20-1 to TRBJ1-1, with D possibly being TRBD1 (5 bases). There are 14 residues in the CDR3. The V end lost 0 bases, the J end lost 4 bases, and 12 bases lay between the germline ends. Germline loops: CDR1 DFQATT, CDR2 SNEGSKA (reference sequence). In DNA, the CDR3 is TGCAGTGCTAGAGATACACAGGAATTCACTGAAGCTTTCTTT. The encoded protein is CSARDTQEFTEAFF.

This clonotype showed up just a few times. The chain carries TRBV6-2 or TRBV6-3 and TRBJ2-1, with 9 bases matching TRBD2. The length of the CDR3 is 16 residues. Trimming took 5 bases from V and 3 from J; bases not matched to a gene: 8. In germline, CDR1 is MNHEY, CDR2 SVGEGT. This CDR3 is CASSGRGGELYNEQFF. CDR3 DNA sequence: TGTGCCAGCAGTGGCCGCGGGGGGGAACTCTACAATGAGCAGTTCTTC.

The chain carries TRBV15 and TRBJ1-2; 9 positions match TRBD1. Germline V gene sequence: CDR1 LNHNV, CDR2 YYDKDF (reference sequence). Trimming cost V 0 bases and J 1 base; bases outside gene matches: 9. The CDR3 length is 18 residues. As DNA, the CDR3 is TGTGCCACCAGCAGAGATGTTCGGGACAGGGAAGTTAACTATGGCTACACCTTC. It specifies CATSRDVRDREVNYGYTF.

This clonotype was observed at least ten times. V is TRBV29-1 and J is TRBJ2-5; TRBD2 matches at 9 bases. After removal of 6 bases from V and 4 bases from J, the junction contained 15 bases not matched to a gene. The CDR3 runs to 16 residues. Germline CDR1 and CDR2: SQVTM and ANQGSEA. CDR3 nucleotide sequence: TGCAGCGTGGCAGATGAGGGACTAGCTGGAAGAGAGACCCAGTACTTC. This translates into CSVADEGLAGRETQYF.

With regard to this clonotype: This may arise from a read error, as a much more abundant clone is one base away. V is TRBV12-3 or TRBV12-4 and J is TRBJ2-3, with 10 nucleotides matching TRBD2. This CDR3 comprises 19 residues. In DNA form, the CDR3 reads TGTACCTTCTGTTTGGAGGCAAGCGGGGGGGTCGCTAGCACAGATACGCAGTATTTT. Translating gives CTFCLEASGGVASTDTQYF.

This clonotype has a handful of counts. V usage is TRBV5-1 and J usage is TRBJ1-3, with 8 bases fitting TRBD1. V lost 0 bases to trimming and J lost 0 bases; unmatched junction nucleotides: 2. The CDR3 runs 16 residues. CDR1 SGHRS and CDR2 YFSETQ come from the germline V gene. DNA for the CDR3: TGCGCCAGCAGCTTGGCAGGGGGCGCCTCTGGAAACACCATATATTTT. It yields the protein CASSLAGGASGNTIYF.